The 27 T cell receptor beta chains below were found in one sample sequenced in a study of cytotoxic CD8 clonotypes in ibrutinib-treated CLL. Sequenced by immunoSEQ multiplex PCR; TCRdb stores in-frame clones only, minus some. The profile shows more than 12,000 clones, around 67% of them singletons. The sequenced sample was PBMCs, obtained before ibrutinib treatment. The receptors originated from a human donor with chronic lymphocytic leukemia.

CDR3 in amino acids: CASSLGQTTNYGYTF. The DNA of the CDR3 is TGTGCCAGCAGCTTAGGGCAAACCACTAACTATGGCTACACCTTC. The genes are TRBV7-2 and TRBJ1-2; no clear D. The V gene lost 1 base and the J gene lost 0 bases, with 9 bases spanning the gap. The CDR3 runs 15 residues. Looked up from germline, CDR1 is SGHTA and CDR2 is FQGNSA.

The V gene is TRBV6-5, the J gene TRBJ2-5; no reliable D call. Per germline, CDR1 MNHEY and CDR2 SVGAGI. The V gene lost 3 bases and the J gene lost 1 base, with 12 bases spanning the gap. This CDR3 has 15 amino acids. CDR3 sequence (DNA): TGTGCCAGCAGTTATGGCCCGGCGGCCCAAGAGACCCAGTACTTC. Encoded protein: CASSYGPAAQETQYF.

The chain is built from TRBV18 and TRBJ2-3; 14 positions match TRBD2. With V trimmed by 3 bases and J by 1 base, 6 bases remained unmatched. CDR3 size: 18 residues. CDR1 and CDR2 from the germline V gene are KGHSH and LQKENI. CDR3 loop: CASSPLGLAGARTDTQYF. For the CDR3, the DNA is TGTGCCAGCTCACCCTTGGGACTAGCGGGGGCCCGCACAGATACGCAGTATTTT.

This clone was observed a single time. This rearrangement joins TRBV11-2 to TRBJ1-1; tentative D call: TRBD1 (5 bases). The germline CDR1 and CDR2 sequences are SGHAT and FQNNGV. The V end was cut by 5 bases, the J end by 1 base, with 11 bases between. This CDR3 is 14 amino acids long. The CDR3 loop reads CASSGGRKNTEAFF. The CDR3 DNA reads TGTGCCAGCAGCGGGGGACGGAAGAACACTGAAGCTTTCTTT.

The rearrangement uses TRBV10-3 and TRBJ2-5; 7 nucleotides agree with TRBD2. The CDR3 is 14 residues long. After removal of 0 bases from V and 5 bases from J, the junction contained 3 bases not matched to a gene. Germline V gives CDR1 ENHRY, CDR2 SYGVKD. In DNA form, the CDR3 reads TGTGCCATCAGTGAGTCGATCGGGGGGGAGACCCAGTACTTC. This translates into CAISESIGGETQYF.

The rearrangement uses TRBV4-1 and TRBJ2-3, with D possibly being TRBD2 (5 bases). The germline V gene has CDR1 MGHRA and CDR2 YSYEKL. CDR3 length equals 16 residues. Trimming took off 1 base at V and 6 bases at J, with 17 bases between the two ends. The CDR3 sequence is CASSQVGRETMDTQYF. The CDR3 DNA sequence: TGCGCCAGCAGCCAAGTTGGTCGGGAAACCATGGATACGCAGTATTTT.

V usage is TRBV29-1 and J usage is TRBJ1-1; D remains ambiguous. The V gene lost 5 bases and the J gene lost 9 bases, with 13 bases spanning the gap. The germline V gene encodes CDR1 SQVTM and CDR2 ANQGSEA. CDR3 length equals 11 residues. The CDR3 sequence is CSVLSGWKAFF. The CDR3, as DNA: TGCAGCGTTCTCTCAGGTTGGAAAGCTTTCTTT.

The chain links TRBV7-6 to TRBJ2-1; tentatively, D is TRBD2 (5 bases). The V gene's germline CDR1 is SGHVS and CDR2 FNYEAQ. Trimming pared 5 bases from V and 6 bases from J, leaving 17 bases between. The CDR3 length is 15 residues. The CDR3, as DNA: TGTGCCAGCAGCCCACTAGAGGTGGAGGCCAATGAGCAGTTCTTC. This codes for CASSPLEVEANEQFF. The entire variable domain, with the rest obtained from reference TRBV7-6 and TRBJ2-1, is as follows: GAGVSQSPRYKVTKRGQDVALRCDPISGHVSLYWYRQALGQGPEFLTYFNYEAQQDKSGLPNDRFSAERPEGSISTLTIQRTEQRDSAMYRCASSPLEVEANEQFFGPGTRLTVL.

The rearrangement uses TRBV19 and TRBJ1-2, with TRBD1 identical over 11 bases. V trimming: 9 bases; J trimming: 8 bases; junction bases outside the gene matches: 20. The germline CDR1 and CDR2 sequences are LNHDA and SQIVND (reference sequence). The CDR3 length is 17 residues. In nucleotides, the CDR3 is TGTGCCAGCGGGGGATTCTCGGACAGGGGGCCCCAGGGGGGCTACACCTTC. Translated: CASGGFSDRGPQGGYTF.

The chain carries TRBV5-8 and TRBJ1-2, with no clear D. Germline loops: CDR1 SGHTS, CDR2 YDEGEE. Trimming left V 3 bases short and J 8 bases short, with 8 bases between. The length of the CDR3 is 11 residues. The CDR3 nucleotides read TGTGCCAGCAGCTCCTTTACCGGCTACACCTTC. Protein: CASSSFTGYTF.

This rearrangement joins TRBV2 to TRBJ2-1; 11 bases fit TRBD2. Germline lookup yields CDR1 SNHLY and CDR2 FYNNEI. V shed 6 bases, J shed 8 bases, and the junction held 12 bases outside the gene matches. The CDR3 spans 16 residues. CDR3 nucleotide sequence: TGTGCCAGCAGAATGAATAGCGGGAGGGCCTGGGATGAGCAGTTCTTC. Amino acid sequence: CASRMNSGRAWDEQFF.

This chain uses TRBV11-2 with TRBJ1-1; 8 nucleotides agree with TRBD1. Germline V gives CDR1 SGHAT, CDR2 FQNNGV. Trimming removed 2 bases from V and 11 bases from J; junction bases left unmatched: 7. This CDR3 has 13 residues. The CDR3 DNA reads TGTGCCAGCAGCTTACAGGGGGCATTCGGTGCTTTCTTT. Amino acid sequence: CASSLQGAFGAFF. Complete variable domain (other parts from reference TRBV11-2 and TRBJ1-1): EAGVAQSPRYKIIEKRQSVAFWCNPISGHATLYWYQQILGQGPKLLIQFQNNGVVDDSQLPKDRFSAERLKGVDSTLKIQPAKLEDSAVYLCASSLQGAFGAFFGQGTRLTVV.

V gene TRBV6-5 combines with J gene TRBJ1-2; possibly TRBD1 for D (6 bases). V was trimmed by 2 bases and J by 5 bases, leaving 15 bases between them. The CDR3 consists of 15 residues. The V gene's germline CDR1 is MNHEY and CDR2 SVGAGI. The CDR3 protein is CASSYRPGARYGYTF. The CDR3 bases are TGTGCCAGCAGTTACCGTCCAGGGGCGAGGTATGGCTACACCTTC.

V usage is TRBV18 and J usage is TRBJ1-6; D may be TRBD1 (6 bases). Germline assignment: CDR1 KGHSH and CDR2 LQKENI. CDR3 length: 13 amino acids. Trimming cost V 4 bases and J 7 bases, with 8 bases left between them. The CDR3 protein is CASSRDTNSPLHF. Written as DNA, the CDR3 is TGTGCCAGCTCACGGGACACAAATTCACCCCTCCACTTT.

This clone was counted only a few times. The chain links TRBV29-1 to TRBJ2-5; tentative D call: TRBD1 (6 bases). The CDR3 contains 12 residues. V lost 7 bases and J lost 4, with 13 bases in between. Germline CDR1 SQVTM, CDR2 ANQGSEA. CDR3 amino acids: CSGSQGSETQYF. CDR3 DNA sequence: TGCAGCGGCTCACAGGGTTCAGAGACCCAGTACTTC.

The chain carries TRBV7-3 and TRBJ2-1; 8 nucleotides match TRBD2. J gave up 2 bases and V 8 bases, and 8 bases lay outside the gene matches. Germline CDR1 reads SGHTA; CDR2 reads FQGTGA. The CDR3 is 15 residues long. CDR3 DNA: TGTGCCAGCCCGGGAGGGGCGGACCCCTACAATGAGCAGTTCTTC. It encodes CASPGGADPYNEQFF.

The V call is TRBV4-3, the J call TRBJ2-3, with D tentatively TRBD1 or TRBD2 (7 bases each). V lost 4 bases and J 7 bases, leaving 18 bases between the germline ends. CDR3 size: 15 residues. In germline, CDR1 is LGHNA, CDR2 YSLEER. CDR3 nucleotides: TGCGCCAGCAGCCCCGGGGAGGGGGCGGGGAATACGCAGTATTTT. Residues: CASSPGEGAGNTQYF.

This chain connects TRBV2 to TRBJ2-1; perhaps D is TRBD1 or TRBD2 (6 bases each). The CDR3 contains 15 residues. From germline, CDR1 is SNHLY and CDR2 FYNNEI. The ends were cut back, 1 base at V and 5 bases at J, with 12 bases in the middle. The CDR3 region is CASSEGGATDNEQFF. CDR3 nucleotides: TGTGCCAGCAGTGAAGGGGGGGCGACGGACAATGAGCAGTTCTTC.

DNA for the CDR3: TGTGCCAGCAGCTTACTGGCCAACACTGAAGCTTTCTTT. Its translation: CASSLLANTEAFF. The chain links TRBV13 to TRBJ1-1; no definite D call. The ends were cut back, 2 bases at V and 2 bases at J, with 6 bases in the middle. Germline values: CDR1 PRHDT, CDR2 FYEKMQ (reference sequence). This CDR3 region has 13 residues.

The J gene is TRBJ2-5, the V gene TRBV6-6, with D tentatively TRBD1 (5 bases). Looked up from germline, CDR1 is MNHNY and CDR2 is SVGAGI (reference sequence). This CDR3 is built from 13 residues. Trimming cost V 7 bases and J 5 bases, with 14 bases left between them. CDR3 nucleotides: TGTGCCAGCACCCGACAGCTTGGGGAGACCCAGTACTTC. This translates into CASTRQLGETQYF.

The CDR3 sequence is CASSQVAGGNTEAFF. Here the CDR3 DNA reads TGTGCCAGCAGCCAAGTGGCTGGGGGCAACACTGAAGCTTTCTTT. The chain recombines TRBV14 with TRBJ1-1, with a weak D call TRBD1 (6 bases). Looked up from germline, CDR1 is SGHDN and CDR2 is FVKESK. The ends were cut back, 1 base at V and 2 bases at J, with 11 bases in the middle. The CDR3 extends over 15 amino acids.

The chain combines TRBV5-6 with TRBJ2-1, with D possibly called TRBD1 or TRBD2 (5 bases each). The CDR3 loop spans 15 amino acids. V was clipped by 4 bases and J by 2 bases, with 13 bases between them. Germline CDR1 and CDR2: SGHDT and YYEEEE. In DNA form, the CDR3 reads TGTGCCAGCAGCCCCTTGGGGGTGACCTACAATGAGCAGTTCTTC. Encoded protein: CASSPLGVTYNEQFF. Based on the CDR3 plus reference TRBV5-6 and TRBJ2-1, the full variable domain is DAGVTQSPTHLIKTRGQQVTLRCSPKSGHDTVSWYQQALGQGPQFIFQYYEEEERQRGNFPDRFSGHQFPNYSSELNVNALLLGDSALYLCASSPLGVTYNEQFFGPGTRLTVL.

The chain links TRBV9 to TRBJ2-2; TRBD2 aligns across 10 bases. V trimming: 4 bases; J trimming: 5 bases; junction bases outside the gene matches: 8. This CDR3 spans 16 amino acids. Looked up from germline, CDR1 is SGDLS and CDR2 is YYNGEE. The CDR3 region is CASSKSGLALTGELFF. CDR3 DNA: TGTGCCAGCAGCAAGTCGGGACTAGCGTTGACCGGGGAGCTGTTTTTT.

The J gene is TRBJ2-3, the V gene TRBV28, with D perhaps matching TRBD1 (5 bases). The CDR3 is 15 residues long. Germline V gene sequence: CDR1 MDHEN, CDR2 SYDVKM. Trimming took off 2 bases at V and 2 bases at J, with 11 bases between the two ends. Written as DNA, the CDR3 is TGTGCCAGCAGTTTACTCCAGACAGACACAGATACGCAGTATTTT. Encoded protein: CASSLLQTDTDTQYF.

The chain recombines TRBV7-2 with TRBJ2-5, with a tentative D call TRBD2 (5 bases). Between the trimmed V and J ends, which lost 1 base and 5 bases, there was a span of 8 bases. Germline values: CDR1 SGHTA, CDR2 FQGNSA. The length of the CDR3 is 13 residues. CDR3 coding DNA: TGTGCCAGCAGCTTAGACTCGGGGGAGACCCAGTACTTC. Translating gives CASSLDSGETQYF. Full variable domain (outside the CDR3, taken from reference TRBV7-2 and TRBJ2-5): GAGVSQSPSNKVTEKGKDVELRCDPISGHTALYWYRQSLGQGLEFLIYFQGNSAPDKSGLPSDRFSAERTGGSVSTLTIQRTQQEDSAVYLCASSLDSGETQYFGPGTRLLVL.

The V and J genes are TRBV5-6 and TRBJ2-1, with 8 positions matching TRBD1. V was clipped by 10 bases and J by 0 bases; unmatched bases: 15. CDR1 is SGHDT, CDR2 YYEEEE, per germline. The CDR3 runs to 17 residues. The CDR3 spells CAPPPTHRGDSYNEQFF. The CDR3 bases are TGTGCCCCACCCCCCACCCACAGGGGGGACTCCTACAATGAGCAGTTCTTC.

The V gene is TRBV7-6, the J gene TRBJ2-3, with D maybe TRBD2 (5 bases). CDR3 length equals 14 residues. V was pared by 5 bases and J by 9 bases, with 18 bases between. Germline lookup yields CDR1 SGHVS and CDR2 FNYEAQ. Here the CDR3 reads CASSPAAARGTQYF. The CDR3 DNA reads as TGTGCCAGCAGCCCCGCCGCGGCCAGAGGGACGCAGTATTTT.